This TCR beta chain is drawn from a study of blood T cell repertoires in COVID-19. The CDR3 sequence is 16 residues long. Trimming cost V 1 base and J 3 bases, with 14 bases left between them. CDR1 and CDR2 from the germline V gene are MGHRA and YSYEKL. Libraries were prepared by immunoSEQ multiplex PCR; TCRdb keeps only in-frame clonotypes and omits some of them. The repertoire has 140,000 or so clones, about 87% of them found once; the top ten carry around 38%. This chain uses TRBV4-1 with TRBJ2-3; a possible D gene is TRBD2 (7 bases). What was sequenced was peripheral blood. The TCR comes from a man aged 50-60 years who had recovered from COVID-19. The CDR3 DNA follows: TGCGCCAGCAGCCAAGCGTCGGGGGGCCGAACAGATACGCAGTATTTT. The encoded protein is CASSQASGGRTDTQYF.